The 30 T cell receptor beta chains in this list originate from one sample, sequenced in a study of control samples from healthy donors and cancer patients (dated by TCRdb to 2018 to 2020). The library came from the immunoSEQ multiplex PCR assay. TCRdb mirrors the immuneACCESS table, restricted to in-frame sequences. Some clones are absent from its copies; in checked studies, under half trace to an unresolved V gene, and the reason for the others is unknown. The sample data list roughly 170,000 clones, and about 91% of these were observed just once. The ten most abundant clones make up roughly 5.3% of the sample. Source material: blood. These receptor sequences come from a woman under 40 in good health.

Worth noting for this clone: This may arise from a read error, as a much more abundant clone is one base away. The sample contains more than one DNA sequence encoding this CDR3. This chain uses TRBV5-1 with TRBJ1-4, with 7 nucleotides matching TRBD1. Germline lookup yields CDR1 SGHRS and CDR2 YFSETQ. V shed 0 bases, J shed 4 bases, and the junction held 0 bases outside the gene matches. CDR3 length: 14 amino acids. The CDR3 protein is CASSLGQGNEKLFF. DNA of the CDR3: TGCGCCAGCAGCTTGGGACAGGGTAATGAAAAACTGTTTTTT.

CDR3: CASISLGVTNTEAFF. CDR3 coding DNA: TGTGCCAGCATCTCCCTGGGGGTTACGAACACTGAAGCTTTCTTT. The chain uses TRBV27 and TRBJ1-1; a weak D match, TRBD1 (5 bases). The CDR3 sequence is 15 residues long. V gave up 7 bases and J gave up 1 base, with 16 bases separating them. Germline V gene sequence: CDR1 MNHEY, CDR2 SMNVEV (reference sequence).

The chain couples TRBV3-1 (or the pseudogene TRBV3-2) to TRBJ1-2, with 9 positions matching TRBD1. Per the germline V gene, CDR1 is LGHDT and CDR2 is YNNKEL (reference sequence). The CDR3 length is 16 residues. J gave up 2 bases and V 7 bases, and 11 bases lay outside the gene matches. The CDR3 loop reads CASTGVVGQGNYGYTF. CDR3 coding DNA: TGTGCCAGCACCGGGGTAGTAGGACAGGGGAACTATGGCTACACCTTC.

The CDR3, as DNA: TGTGCCAGCAGCTTAGGGGAGAGGAACTATGGCTACACCTTC. It yields the protein CASSLGERNYGYTF. The chain couples TRBV11-2 to TRBJ1-2; no clear D gene. V lost 1 base and J lost 2, with 8 bases in between. The CDR3 contains 14 residues. The V gene's germline CDR1 is SGHAT and CDR2 FQNNGV. Based on the CDR3 plus reference TRBV11-2 and TRBJ1-2, the full variable domain is EAGVAQSPRYKIIEKRQSVAFWCNPISGHATLYWYQQILGQGPKLLIQFQNNGVVDDSQLPKDRFSAERLKGVDSTLKIQPAKLEDSAVYLCASSLGERNYGYTFGSGTRLTVV.

The gene calls are TRBV4-1 and TRBJ2-7; TRBD2 aligns across 10 bases. With V trimmed by 0 bases and J by 2 bases, 4 bases remained unmatched. This CDR3 is 16 amino acids long. Germline V CDR1 and CDR2: MGHRA, YSYEKL. CDR3 region: CASSQEPSGSTYEQYF. The CDR3 DNA sequence: TGCGCCAGCAGCCAAGAGCCTAGCGGGAGCACCTACGAGCAGTACTTC.

The V call is TRBV11-2, the J call TRBJ2-6; D is ambiguous. Trimming cost V 1 base and J 4 bases, with 8 bases left between them. This CDR3 is 15 amino acids long. Germline CDR1 SGHAT, CDR2 FQNNGV. The CDR3 loop reads CASSLGPAGANVLTF. The CDR3 region has the DNA TGTGCCAGCAGCTTAGGACCAGCGGGGGCCAACGTCCTGACTTTC.

The V and J genes are TRBV14 and TRBJ2-7; D not certain. Germline V gene sequence: CDR1 SGHDN, CDR2 FVKESK. Deletions cut 3 bases from V and 0 bases from J, with 6 bases between. The CDR3 runs to 13 residues. The CDR3 sequence: CASSHIHSYEQYF. DNA for the CDR3: TGTGCCAGCAGCCATATTCACTCCTACGAGCAGTACTTC.

The CDR3 here is CASSFRGTLNTEAFF. CDR3 in DNA: TGTGCCAGCAGTTTCCGCGGGACACTGAACACTGAAGCTTTCTTT. The J gene is TRBJ1-1, the V gene TRBV28; D is perhaps TRBD1 (6 bases). The CDR3 contains 15 residues. Per germline, CDR1 MDHEN and CDR2 SYDVKM. Trimming left V 3 bases short and J 0 bases short, with 11 bases between.

The chain joins TRBV9 to TRBJ2-2, with 10 bases lining up with TRBD2. With 0 bases clipped from V and 1 base from J, the junction kept 0 bases outside the gene matches. CDR3 length equals 16 residues. Germline-derived CDR1 and CDR2 are SGDLS and YYNGEE. This chain's CDR3 is CASSVGLAGNTGELFF. The CDR3 DNA is TGTGCCAGCAGCGTAGGACTAGCGGGGAACACCGGGGAGCTGTTTTTT.

This clone showed up just a few times. The chain employs TRBV30 and TRBJ2-4; D call uncertain. The germline CDR1 and CDR2 sequences are GTSNPN and SVGIG (reference sequence). Trimming left V 8 bases short and J 0 bases short, with 20 bases between. CDR3 length equals 16 residues. The CDR3 here is CAPTLQTIEAKNIQYF. In DNA form, the CDR3 reads TGTGCCCCCACCCTACAGACAATCGAAGCCAAAAACATTCAGTACTTC.

This sequence joins TRBV28 and TRBJ1-2, with TRBD1 matching over 9 bases. Germline V CDR1 and CDR2: MDHEN, SYDVKM. There are 16 residues in the CDR3. The trim removed 5 bases at V and 6 bases at J, leaving 13 bases unmatched. The CDR3 sequence: CASSPWTGVGWDGYTF. CDR3 nucleotide sequence: TGTGCCAGCAGTCCCTGGACAGGGGTAGGGTGGGATGGCTACACCTTC.

This sequence joins TRBV7-8 and TRBJ2-2; no definite D call. With 0 bases removed from V and 6 bases from J, the gap between germline ends came to 5 bases. This CDR3 has 13 amino acids. The V gene's germline CDR1 is SGHVS and CDR2 FQNEAQ. For the CDR3, the DNA is TGTGCCAGCAGCTTAGCTAGGTCCGGGGAGCTGTTTTTT. Protein sequence: CASSLARSGELFF.

The J gene is TRBJ2-7, the V gene TRBV7-9; 12 bases map to TRBD1. CDR1 SEHNR and CDR2 FQNEAQ come from the germline V gene (reference sequence). CDR3 size: 14 residues. The junction had 6 bases not matched to a gene; V was cut back by 5 bases and J by 7 bases. CDR3: CASSHRDRGREQYF. Here the CDR3 DNA reads TGTGCCAGCAGCCACCGGGACAGGGGGCGGGAGCAGTACTTC.

This clone was counted a single time. This chain connects TRBV16 to TRBJ2-2; the D is unclear. CDR3 length: 13 residues. Germline assignment: CDR1 KGHSY and CDR2 FQNENV. V lost 0 bases and J lost 7, with 6 bases in between. As DNA, the CDR3 is TGTGCCAGCAGCCAATCGTCTCTCGGGGAGCTGTTTTTT. It specifies CASSQSSLGELFF.

This chain connects TRBV28 to TRBJ1-2, with D tentatively TRBD1 (6 bases). CDR1 is MDHEN, CDR2 SYDVKM, per germline. The ends were cut back, 8 bases at V and 1 base at J, with 17 bases in the middle. The CDR3 contains 15 residues. CDR3 sequence reads: CASGGGAVNNYGYTF. In DNA, the CDR3 is TGTGCCAGCGGCGGGGGGGCGGTAAATAACTATGGCTACACCTTC.

This clone was observed a few times. The chain is built from TRBV12-3 or TRBV12-4 and TRBJ2-5, with 10 bases lining up with TRBD2. The CDR3 runs 13 residues. The V and J ends lost 6 bases and 4 bases, in that order; junction bases with no gene match: 2. CDR3 nucleotide sequence: TGTGCCAGCAGCAGGACTAGCGGAGAGACCCAGTACTTC. This codes for CASSRTSGETQYF.

This clone was observed a few times. The CDR3: CASSLTGGPIEPQHF. The CDR3 region has the DNA TGTGCCAGCAGCTTAACAGGGGGCCCCATAGAACCCCAGCATTTT. The chain joins TRBV7-9 to TRBJ1-5, with TRBD1 identical over 9 bases. Germline trimming cut 2 bases from V and 10 bases from J; bases unmatched to any gene: 9. Germline lookup yields CDR1 SEHNR and CDR2 FQNEAQ (reference sequence). This CDR3 is built from 15 residues.

V and J are TRBV23-1 and TRBJ2-7, with D tentatively TRBD1 (7 bases). TRBV23-1 is treated as an ORF (open reading frame) with a function not yet certain. V lost 7 bases, J lost 13 bases, and 20 bases lay in between. This CDR3 comprises 12 residues. CDR3 nucleotides: TGCGCCAGCATCGCGGGACAGCCTCTTCCCTACGTC. Its protein product is CASIAGQPLPYV.

The chain couples TRBV7-9 to TRBJ2-2; D is uncertain. V lost 3 bases, J lost 5 bases, and 4 bases lay in between. Germline-derived CDR1 and CDR2 are SEHNR and FQNEAQ (reference sequence). The CDR3 has 12 residues. The chain's CDR3 is CASSLTTGELFF. DNA for the CDR3: TGTGCCAGCAGCTTGACGACCGGGGAGCTGTTTTTT.

V and J are TRBV2 and TRBJ2-1; 7 nucleotides agree with TRBD2. This CDR3 region has 13 residues. CDR1 SNHLY and CDR2 FYNNEI come from the germline V gene. The ends lost 8 bases at V and 4 bases at J; junction bases unmatched: 5. CDR3 amino acids: CASRFGGYNEQFF. The CDR3 nucleotides read TGTGCCAGCCGCTTCGGGGGGTACAATGAGCAGTTCTTC.

This sequence joins TRBV7-9 and TRBJ1-2; D is possibly TRBD1 (5 bases). V dropped 5 bases and J dropped 4 bases, with 17 bases sitting between them. CDR1 is SEHNR, CDR2 FQNEAQ, per germline (reference sequence). The CDR3 extends over 15 amino acids. DNA for the CDR3: TGTGCCAGCAGCCGAGTAATGGGGGGGACCTATGGCTACACCTTC. Translated: CASSRVMGGTYGYTF.

The V call is TRBV6-8, the J call TRBJ1-5, with D perhaps matching TRBD1 (5 bases). This CDR3 contains 18 residues. V lost 6 bases and J 6 bases, leaving 27 bases between the germline ends. Germline lookup yields CDR1 MNHGY and CDR2 SAAAGT. CDR3 coding DNA: TGTGCCAGCAGAACGGGGGGAGTGCTGTCAGTGCGCAGTCAGCCCCAGCATTTT. Encoded protein: CASRTGGVLSVRSQPQHF.

This chain joins TRBV7-9 and TRBJ1-1, with TRBD1 matching over 8 bases. Looked up from germline, CDR1 is SEHNR and CDR2 is FQNEAQ (reference sequence). This CDR3 region has 16 residues. With 1 base clipped from V and 0 bases from J, the junction kept 4 bases outside the gene matches. CDR3 protein: CASSLGQGALNTEAFF. As DNA, the CDR3 is TGTGCCAGCAGCTTAGGGCAGGGGGCCCTGAACACTGAAGCTTTCTTT.

This chain links TRBV9 with TRBJ1-5, with D perhaps TRBD1 (5 bases). Germline V gene data show CDR1 as SGDLS and CDR2 as YYNGEE. Trimming removed 4 bases at V and 6 bases at J, with 17 bases between. This CDR3 contains 15 residues. CDR3 in amino acids: CASSIGIKGRQPQHF. The CDR3 DNA is TGTGCCAGCAGCATTGGGATAAAGGGACGTCAGCCCCAGCATTTT.

The gene calls are TRBV7-2 and TRBJ1-5, with D possibly matching TRBD1 (6 bases). Germline assignment: CDR1 SGHTA and CDR2 FQGNSA. Trimming cost V 1 base and J 7 bases, with 14 bases left between them. The length of the CDR3 is 15 residues. The CDR3 coding sequence is TGTGCCAGCAGCTTAGGGTCAGGGGTAGGGCAGCCCCAGCATTTT. It encodes CASSLGSGVGQPQHF.

The chain combines TRBV6-5 with TRBJ1-1; no clear D. Germline V gives CDR1 MNHEY, CDR2 SVGAGI. Deletions cut 7 bases from V and 2 bases from J, with 11 bases between. This CDR3 region has 13 residues. CDR3 region: CASNPSTNTEAFF. CDR3 DNA: TGTGCCAGCAACCCCAGCACAAACACTGAAGCTTTCTTT.

This sequence joins TRBV9 and TRBJ2-7; D remains unclear. The germline V and J ends were trimmed by 0 bases and 3 bases, with 13 bases remaining between them. This CDR3 has 15 amino acids. Germline-derived CDR1 and CDR2 are SGDLS and YYNGEE. The CDR3 DNA sequence: TGTGCCAGCAGCGTAGGCCACGATAGCAGCTACGAGCAGTACTTC. Its protein product is CASSVGHDSSYEQYF.

This clone appeared once. The rearrangement uses TRBV12-3 or TRBV12-4 and TRBJ1-4; no reliable D call. The CDR3 consists of 12 residues. Trimming stripped 0 bases from V and 8 bases from J, with 4 bases between. DNA of the CDR3: TGTGCCAGCAGTTTAGCGGGGGAAAAACTGTTTTTT. It translates to CASSLAGEKLFF.

The genes are TRBV7-2 and TRBJ2-7; D perhaps matches TRBD1 (6 bases). The CDR3 runs 15 residues. Germline CDR1 reads SGHTA; CDR2 reads FQGNSA. V lost 5 bases, J lost 3 bases, and 17 bases lay in between. CDR3: CASSPTAGTFYEQYF. The DNA for the CDR3 is TGTGCCAGCAGCCCAACGGCCGGGACATTCTACGAGCAGTACTTC.

This chain connects TRBV5-4 to TRBJ2-2, with D tentatively TRBD1 (5 bases). Germline-derived CDR1 and CDR2 are SGHNT and YYREEE (reference sequence). V shed 7 bases and J shed 4 bases, with 11 bases lying between them. The length of the CDR3 is 13 residues. The DNA for the CDR3 is TGTGCCAGCGCAGGGTGGCTCACCGGGGAGCTGTTTTTT. It is translated as CASAGWLTGELFF.